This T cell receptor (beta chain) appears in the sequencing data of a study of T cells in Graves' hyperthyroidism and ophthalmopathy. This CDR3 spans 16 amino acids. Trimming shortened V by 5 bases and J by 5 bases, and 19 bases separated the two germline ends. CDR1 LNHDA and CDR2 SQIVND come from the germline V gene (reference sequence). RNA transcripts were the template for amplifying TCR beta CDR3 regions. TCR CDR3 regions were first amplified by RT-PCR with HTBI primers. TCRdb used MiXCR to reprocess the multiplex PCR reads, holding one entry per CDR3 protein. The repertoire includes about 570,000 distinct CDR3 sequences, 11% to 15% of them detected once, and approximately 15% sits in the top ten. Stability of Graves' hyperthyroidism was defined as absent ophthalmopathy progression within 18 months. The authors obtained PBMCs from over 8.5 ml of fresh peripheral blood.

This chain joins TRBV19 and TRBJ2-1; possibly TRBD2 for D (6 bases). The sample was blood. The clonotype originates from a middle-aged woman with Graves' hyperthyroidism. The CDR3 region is CASSPRTAEGHNEQFF. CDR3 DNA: TGTGCCAGTAGTCCTCGGACGGCGGAGGGCCACAATGAGCAGTTCTTC.